This T cell receptor (beta chain) was recorded in a study of blood T cell repertoires in COVID-19. Overall study context: Sites across the United States, Italy and Spain contributed samples from acute and convalescent COVID-19. Sample material is recorded as cDNA or gDNA derived from T cells, B-cell-depleted T cells, or PBMCs.

As handled by the study authors: Amplification of reference gene primers provided the estimated nucleated cell counts. Repertoires were generated with immunoSEQ multiplex PCR, while TCRdb's copy carries only in-frame clones and drops some. V, J and clone size are those of that table, while D and trimming were read from the DNA. The table includes 150,000 to 200,000 clones, roughly four fifths detected once. Germline CDR1 reads SGHAT; CDR2 reads FQNNGV. Trimming removed 8 bases at V and 5 bases at J, with 9 bases between. This CDR3 region has 11 residues. The TCR originated in a woman in her twenties or thirties with acute or convalescent COVID-19. The rearrangement links TRBV11-2 to TRBJ2-5; TRBD1 might be the D (6 bases). The material sequenced was peripheral blood. CDR3 nucleotide sequence: TGTGCCAGCGGTCAGGGGGAGACCCAGTACTTC. As protein: CASGQGETQYF.